The 8 T cell receptor beta chains in this list originate from one sample, sequenced in a study of T-cell reconstitution after alpha-beta-depleted transplantation in children. Unique molecular identifiers were incorporated into the prepared TCRbeta library. TCRdb used MiXCR to reprocess the PCR reads, holding one entry per CDR3 protein. Seen here are more than 85,000 distinct CDR3 sequences, about a tenth observed once, and the top ten hold over 8%. Specimen: PBMCs from the stem cell graft donor, collected from the stem cell graft. The receptors stem from a human donor who donated a stem cell graft to a child with acute lymphoblastic leukemia.

This clonotype was picked up many times. V is TRBV27 and J is TRBJ2-1; a possible D gene is TRBD2 (5 bases). Trimming took 7 bases from V and 2 from J, leaving 12 bases between them. The CDR3 runs to 14 residues. Germline V gives CDR1 MNHEY, CDR2 SMNVEV (reference sequence). The CDR3 is CASTSGGPYNEQFF. CDR3 coding DNA: TGTGCCAGCACCTCAGGCGGGCCCTACAATGAGCAGTTCTTC.

This clonotype showed up many times. V gene TRBV5-1 combines with J gene TRBJ2-3; perhaps TRBD1 as D (5 bases). The CDR3 is made up of 15 amino acids. Germline CDR1 SGHRS, CDR2 YFSETQ. Between the trimmed V and J ends, which lost 0 bases and 1 base, there was a span of 9 bases. Here the CDR3 reads CASSLDQGRTDTQYF. CDR3 DNA: TGCGCCAGCAGCTTGGACCAGGGCCGCACAGATACGCAGTATTTT.

This clonotype was counted at least ten times. The chain employs TRBV7-8 and TRBJ1-4, with D unresolved. Between the trimmed V and J ends, which lost 2 bases and 5 bases, there was a span of 18 bases. The length of the CDR3 is 17 residues. The V gene's germline CDR1 is SGHVS and CDR2 FQNEAQ. The CDR3 spells CASSLQEPRGRNEKLFF. The CDR3 DNA sequence: TGTGCCAGCAGCTTACAAGAGCCTAGAGGCAGAAATGAAAAACTGTTTTTT.

The chain joins TRBV12-3 or TRBV12-4 to TRBJ1-5, with D perhaps TRBD1 (6 bases). The CDR3 contains 16 residues. Trimming removed 4 bases from V and 0 bases from J, with 13 bases in between. The CDR3 is CASSSQGGHSNQPQHF. The DNA of the CDR3 is TGTGCCAGCAGTTCGCAAGGGGGACATAGCAATCAGCCCCAGCATTTT.

This clonotype appeared many times. The J gene is TRBJ2-1, the V gene TRBV5-6; D might be TRBD1 or TRBD2, each matching 7 bases. Trimming took 4 bases from V and 4 from J, leaving 15 bases between them. The length of the CDR3 is 15 residues. Germline V gene sequence: CDR1 SGHDT, CDR2 YYEEEE. The CDR3 DNA follows: TGTGCCAGCAGCGCCCAGGGGGGGACGTACAATGAGCAGTTCTTC. Amino acids: CASSAQGGTYNEQFF.

This clonotype was seen many times. The V call is TRBV29-1, the J call TRBJ2-3; 8 bases line up with TRBD1. CDR1 is SQVTM and CDR2 is ANQGSEA in the germline V gene. V trimming: 3 bases; J trimming: 4 bases; junction bases outside the gene matches: 9. The CDR3 spans 15 residues. The CDR3 DNA sequence: TGCAGCGTTGAGGCAACAGGGGGGACATCAGATACGCAGTATTTT. Translated: CSVEATGGTSDTQYF.

This clonotype came up many times. The chain has TRBV6-5 and TRBJ2-7, with TRBD1 matching over 8 bases. With V trimmed by 0 bases and J by 3 bases, 4 bases remained unmatched. This CDR3 is built from 15 residues. The germline V gene encodes CDR1 MNHEY and CDR2 SVGAGI. The DNA of the CDR3 is TGTGCCAGCAGTTACTCGGGACAGGCGATCTACGAGCAGTACTTC. It yields the protein CASSYSGQAIYEQYF.

The V gene is TRBV9, the J gene TRBJ1-1; D gene uncertain. This CDR3 contains 14 residues. Germline V lookup: CDR1 SGDLS, CDR2 YYNGEE. V lost 4 bases to trimming and J lost 1 base, with 11 bases between them. CDR3 sequence (DNA): TGTGCCAGCAGCCCCCCCCGAGGGAACACTGAAGCTTTCTTT. It codes for CASSPPRGNTEAFF.